This T cell receptor beta chain was recorded in a study of early T cells in non-severe SARS-CoV-2 infection (dated by TCRdb to about 2021). Regarding the complete study: Because TCR sequencing was done on bulk RNA from unsorted whole blood, the alpha and beta chains could not be paired.

The research as a whole found: VDJdb matching was skewed toward anti-spike CD8 responses, so virus-specific expansions were likely underestimated and private and CD4 specificities were missed.

Receptor libraries were prepared by 5' RACE. The sequencing machine was a NextSeq 500. Unique molecular identifiers were attached to individual cDNA molecules in the TCR library protocol so that sequencing error and PCR bias could be corrected. Both TCR alpha and beta chains were sequenced, and tight co-correlation was observed between alpha and beta sequence abundances in each sample. The original methods were these. V gene, J gene and CDR3 annotation of TCR sequences was performed with Decombinator V4. Expanded TCRs were defined as changing significantly between any two time points under a Poisson model with p below 0.0001. Abundances of TCRs were expressed as counts per million after normalisation to the total number of TCRs sequenced in each sample. MAIT TCRs were defined by TRAV1-2 paired with TRAJ12, TRAJ20 or TRAJ33, and iNKT TCRs by TRAV10 paired with TRAJ18. A search of VDJdb, accessed on 1 November 2021, was run for TCRs annotated to CMV, EBV and SARS-CoV-2, with TCRs annotated for multiple antigens excluded. TCRdb reran the public reads through fastp at Q25 and MiXCR, keeping productive beta chains. Duplicate CDR3 protein sequences are folded into a single record with the most common DNA and genes. The authors' filters were not applied to this entry. The sample data list some 89,000 distinct CDR3 sequences, and roughly 11% of these were observed just once. The ten largest clones take up less than 5.5% of the sample.

A case-control design nested within a healthcare worker cohort in London, UK, was used, with weekly nasopharyngeal swab PCR tests and blood sampling performed. Healthcare workers were enrolled in the week of the UK lockdown, from 23 to 31 March 2020, and were followed every week for up to about 16 weeks. Clipping removes 7 bases from V and 6 bases from J, with 7 as the unmatched junction base count. There are 13 amino acids in the CDR3, from cysteine to phenylalanine inclusive. Only the CDR3 DNA stays, 39 bases, in frame from base 1. Remarks on this clonotype: This receptor's antigen is unknown. Base qualities are not at hand, and no much larger clone is one base apart.

Sequencing used whole blood, obtained at baseline. The receptor's source is an adult who was a healthcare worker with PCR-confirmed SARS-CoV-2 infection or an uninfected control (not recorded which). The rearrangement joined TRBV12-3 or TRBV12-4 to TRBJ1-1, with TRBD1 matching 8 junction bases. DNA sequence: TGTGCCAGCATGGACAGGGTTGTCGCTGAAGCTTTCTTT. This gives the protein CASMDRVVAEAFF.